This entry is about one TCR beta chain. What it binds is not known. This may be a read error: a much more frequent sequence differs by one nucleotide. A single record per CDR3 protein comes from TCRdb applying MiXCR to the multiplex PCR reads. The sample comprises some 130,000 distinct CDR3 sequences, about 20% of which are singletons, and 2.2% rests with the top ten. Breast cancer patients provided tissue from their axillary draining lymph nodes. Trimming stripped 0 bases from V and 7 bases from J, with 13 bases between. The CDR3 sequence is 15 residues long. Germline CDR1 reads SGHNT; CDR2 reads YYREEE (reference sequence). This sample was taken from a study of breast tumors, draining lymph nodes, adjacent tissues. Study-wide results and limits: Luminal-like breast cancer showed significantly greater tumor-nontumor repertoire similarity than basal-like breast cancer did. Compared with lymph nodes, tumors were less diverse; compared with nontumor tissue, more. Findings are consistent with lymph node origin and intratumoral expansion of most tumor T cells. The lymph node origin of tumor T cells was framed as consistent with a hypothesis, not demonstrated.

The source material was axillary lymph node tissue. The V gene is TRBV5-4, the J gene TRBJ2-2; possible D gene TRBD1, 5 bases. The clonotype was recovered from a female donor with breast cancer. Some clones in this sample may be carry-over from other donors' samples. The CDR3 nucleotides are TGTGCCAGCAGCTTGGCAGGGTCGAGAGGCGGGGAGCTGTTTTTT. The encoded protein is CASSLAGSRGGELFF.